The source of this TCR beta chain is a study of cytomegalovirus exposure and HLA in healthy donors. Remarks on this clone: The target antigen is unknown. At the DNA level, this CDR3 is encoded by other sequences in the same sample as well.

PCR involved 60 Vbeta and 13 Jbeta primers. Profiled with immunoSEQ multiplex PCR; TCRdb holds only in-frame clones, not every one. The data contain over 150,000 clones, roughly 86% of them singletons. Study-wide results and limits: Per a prior analysis, the majority of TCR beta V segments were productive roughly 87% or roughly 30% of the time.

This clonotype was obtained from a girl aged 5-17 years in good health and CMV-seropositive. Sequenced input: PBMCs.

The CDR3 loop is CASTPQGNYGYTF. CDR3 coding DNA: TGTGCCAGCACTCCTCAGGGGAACTATGGCTACACCTTC. The chain carries TRBV5-6 and TRBJ1-2, with a tentative D call TRBD1 (6 bases). The CDR3 is made up of 13 amino acids. The V gene's germline CDR1 is SGHDT and CDR2 YYEEEE. Trimming cost V 6 bases and J 2 bases, with 11 bases left between them.